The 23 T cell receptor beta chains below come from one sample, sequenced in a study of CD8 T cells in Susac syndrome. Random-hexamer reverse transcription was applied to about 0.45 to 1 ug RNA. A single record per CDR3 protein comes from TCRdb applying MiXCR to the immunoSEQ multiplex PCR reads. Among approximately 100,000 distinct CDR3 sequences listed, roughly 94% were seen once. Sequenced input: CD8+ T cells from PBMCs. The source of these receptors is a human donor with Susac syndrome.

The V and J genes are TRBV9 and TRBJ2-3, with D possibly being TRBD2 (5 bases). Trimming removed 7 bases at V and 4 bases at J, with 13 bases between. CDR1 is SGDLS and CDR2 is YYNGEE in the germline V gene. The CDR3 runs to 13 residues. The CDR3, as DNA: TGTGCCAGCGGAGGAAGACCCCCAGATACGCAGTATTTT. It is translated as CASGGRPPDTQYF.

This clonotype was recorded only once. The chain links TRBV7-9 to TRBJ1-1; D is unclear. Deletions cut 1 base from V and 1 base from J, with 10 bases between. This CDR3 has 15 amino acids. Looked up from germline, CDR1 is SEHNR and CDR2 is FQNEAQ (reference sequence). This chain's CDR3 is CASSLGAPGNTEAFF. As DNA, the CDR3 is TGTGCCAGCAGCTTAGGCGCCCCAGGGAACACTGAAGCTTTCTTT.

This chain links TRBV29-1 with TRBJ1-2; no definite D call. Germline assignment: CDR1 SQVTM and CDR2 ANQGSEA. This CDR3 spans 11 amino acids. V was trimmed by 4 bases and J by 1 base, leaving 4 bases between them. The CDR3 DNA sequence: TGCAGCGTTGCCCATAACTATGGCTACACCTTC. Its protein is CSVAHNYGYTF.

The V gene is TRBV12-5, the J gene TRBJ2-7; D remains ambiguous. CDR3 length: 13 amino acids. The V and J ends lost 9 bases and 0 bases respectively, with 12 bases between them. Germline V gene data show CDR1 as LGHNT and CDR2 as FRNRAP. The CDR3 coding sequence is TGTGCTAGCGCCTATGGGGACTCCTACGAGCAGTACTTC. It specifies CASAYGDSYEQYF.

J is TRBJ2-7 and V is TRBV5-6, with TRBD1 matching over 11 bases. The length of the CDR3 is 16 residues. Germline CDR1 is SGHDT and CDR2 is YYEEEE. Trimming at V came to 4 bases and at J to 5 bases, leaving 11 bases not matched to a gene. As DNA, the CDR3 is TGTGCCAGCAGCAACGCCGGTCGGACAGGGGGCCACGAGCAGTACTTC. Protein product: CASSNAGRTGGHEQYF.

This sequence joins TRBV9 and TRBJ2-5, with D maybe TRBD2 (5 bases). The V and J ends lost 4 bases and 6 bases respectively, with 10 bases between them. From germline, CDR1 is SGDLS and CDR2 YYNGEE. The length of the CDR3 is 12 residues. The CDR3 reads CASSTFGKTQYF. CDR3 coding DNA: TGTGCCAGCAGCACGTTCGGGAAGACCCAGTACTTC.

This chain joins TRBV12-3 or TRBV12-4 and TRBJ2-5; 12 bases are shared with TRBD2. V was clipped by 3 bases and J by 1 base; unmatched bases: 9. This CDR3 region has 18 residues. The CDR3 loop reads CASSFRTSGAPTQETQYF. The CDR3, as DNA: TGTGCCAGCAGTTTTCGGACTAGCGGGGCCCCGACCCAAGAGACCCAGTACTTC.

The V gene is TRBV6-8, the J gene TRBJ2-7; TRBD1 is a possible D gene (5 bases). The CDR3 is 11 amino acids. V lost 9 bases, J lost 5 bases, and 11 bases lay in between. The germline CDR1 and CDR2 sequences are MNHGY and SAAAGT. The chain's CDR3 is CARGAPDEQYF. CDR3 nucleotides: TGTGCCAGAGGGGCTCCGGACGAGCAGTACTTC.

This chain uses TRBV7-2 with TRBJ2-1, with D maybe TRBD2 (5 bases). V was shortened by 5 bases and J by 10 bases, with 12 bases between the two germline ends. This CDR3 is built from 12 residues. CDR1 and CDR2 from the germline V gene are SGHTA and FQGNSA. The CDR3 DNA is TGTGCCAGCAGCATCCTTTCGGGGGAGCAGTTCTTC. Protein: CASSILSGEQFF.

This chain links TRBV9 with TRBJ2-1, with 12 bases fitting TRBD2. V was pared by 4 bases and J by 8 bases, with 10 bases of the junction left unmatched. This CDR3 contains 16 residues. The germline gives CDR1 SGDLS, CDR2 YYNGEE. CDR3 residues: CASSPRTSGVEHEQFF. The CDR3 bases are TGTGCCAGCAGCCCCCGGACTAGCGGGGTAGAGCATGAGCAGTTCTTC.

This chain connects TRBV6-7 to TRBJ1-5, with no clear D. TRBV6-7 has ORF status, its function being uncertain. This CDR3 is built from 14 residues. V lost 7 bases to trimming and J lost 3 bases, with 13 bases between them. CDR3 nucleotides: TGTGCCAGCACCGGGTGGGGTTTCAATCAGCCCCAGCATTTT. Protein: CASTGWGFNQPQHF.

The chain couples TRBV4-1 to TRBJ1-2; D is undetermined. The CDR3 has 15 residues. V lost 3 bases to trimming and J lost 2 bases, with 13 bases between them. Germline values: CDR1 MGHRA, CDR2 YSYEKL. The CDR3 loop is CASSQFPGSNYGYTF. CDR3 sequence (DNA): TGCGCCAGCAGCCAGTTTCCGGGATCGAACTATGGCTACACCTTC.

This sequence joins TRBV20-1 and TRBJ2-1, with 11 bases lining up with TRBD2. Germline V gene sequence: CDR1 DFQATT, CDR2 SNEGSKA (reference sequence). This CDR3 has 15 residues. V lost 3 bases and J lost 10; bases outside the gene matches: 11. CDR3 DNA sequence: TGCAGTGCTAGGTTTTCTAGCGGGGGGTCCAGGGAGCAGTTCTTC. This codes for CSARFSSGGSREQFF.

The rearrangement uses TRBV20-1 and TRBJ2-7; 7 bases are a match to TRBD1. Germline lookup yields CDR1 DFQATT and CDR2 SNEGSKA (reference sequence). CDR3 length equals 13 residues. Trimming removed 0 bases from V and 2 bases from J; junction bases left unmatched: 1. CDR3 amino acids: CSARDDRAYEQYF. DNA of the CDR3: TGCAGTGCTAGAGATGACAGGGCCTACGAGCAGTACTTC.

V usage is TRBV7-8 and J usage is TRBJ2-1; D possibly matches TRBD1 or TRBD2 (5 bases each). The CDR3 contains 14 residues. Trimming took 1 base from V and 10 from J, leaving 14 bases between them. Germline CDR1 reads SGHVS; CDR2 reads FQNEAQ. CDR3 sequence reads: CASSLVFQGEEQFF. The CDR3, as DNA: TGTGCCAGCAGCTTAGTGTTCCAGGGAGAAGAGCAGTTCTTC. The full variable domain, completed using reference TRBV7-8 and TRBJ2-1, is GAGVSQSPRYKVAKRGQDVALRCDPISGHVSLFWYQQALGQGPEFLTYFQNEAQLDKSGLPSDRFFAERPEGSVSTLKIQRTQQEDSAVYLCASSLVFQGEEQFFGPGTRLTVL.

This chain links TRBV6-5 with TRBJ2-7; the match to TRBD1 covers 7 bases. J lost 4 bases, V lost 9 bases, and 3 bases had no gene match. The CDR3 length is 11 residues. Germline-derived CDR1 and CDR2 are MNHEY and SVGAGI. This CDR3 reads CASRDSYEQYF. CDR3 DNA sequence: TGTGCCAGTAGGGACAGTTACGAGCAGTACTTC.

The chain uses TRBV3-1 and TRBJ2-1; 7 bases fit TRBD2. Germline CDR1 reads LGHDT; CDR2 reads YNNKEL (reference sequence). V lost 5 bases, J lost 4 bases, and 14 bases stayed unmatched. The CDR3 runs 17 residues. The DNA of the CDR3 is TGTGCCAGCAGCTTTGACCCCGGGACTATAACTTACAATGAGCAGTTCTTC. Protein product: CASSFDPGTITYNEQFF.

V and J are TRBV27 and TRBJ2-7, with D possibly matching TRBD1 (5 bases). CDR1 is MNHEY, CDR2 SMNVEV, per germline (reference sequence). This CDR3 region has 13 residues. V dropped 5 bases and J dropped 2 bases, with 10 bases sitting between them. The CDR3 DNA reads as TGTGCCAGCAGTAGGCCAGGGCCCTACGAGCAGTACTTC. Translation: CASSRPGPYEQYF.

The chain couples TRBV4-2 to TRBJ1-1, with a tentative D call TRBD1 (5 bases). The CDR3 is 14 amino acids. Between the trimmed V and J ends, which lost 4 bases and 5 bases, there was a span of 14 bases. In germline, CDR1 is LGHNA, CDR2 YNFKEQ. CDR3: CASSPPGAGTEAFF. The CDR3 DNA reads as TGTGCCAGCAGCCCACCCGGGGCCGGGACTGAAGCTTTCTTT.

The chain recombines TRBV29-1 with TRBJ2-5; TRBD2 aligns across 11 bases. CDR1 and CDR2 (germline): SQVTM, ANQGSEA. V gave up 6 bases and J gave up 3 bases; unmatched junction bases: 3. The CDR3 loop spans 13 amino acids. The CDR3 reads CSVVLAGEETQYF. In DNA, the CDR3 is TGCAGCGTGGTACTAGCGGGGGAAGAGACCCAGTACTTC.

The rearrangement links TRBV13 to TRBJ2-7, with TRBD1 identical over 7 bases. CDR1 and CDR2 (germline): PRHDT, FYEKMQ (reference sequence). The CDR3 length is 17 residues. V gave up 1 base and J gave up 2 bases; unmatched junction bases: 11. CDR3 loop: CASSLEGAGNQAYEQYF. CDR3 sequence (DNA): TGTGCCAGCAGCTTAGAGGGGGCCGGGAATCAGGCCTACGAGCAGTACTTC.

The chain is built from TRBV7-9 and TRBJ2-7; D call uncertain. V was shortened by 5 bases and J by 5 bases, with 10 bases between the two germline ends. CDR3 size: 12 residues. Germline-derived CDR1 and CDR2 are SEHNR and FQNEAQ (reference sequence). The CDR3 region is CASSPDPHEQYF. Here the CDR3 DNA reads TGTGCCAGCAGCCCAGACCCCCACGAGCAGTACTTC.

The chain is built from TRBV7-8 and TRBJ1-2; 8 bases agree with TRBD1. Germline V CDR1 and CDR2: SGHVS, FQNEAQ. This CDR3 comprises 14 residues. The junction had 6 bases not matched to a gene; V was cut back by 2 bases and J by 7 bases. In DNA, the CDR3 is TGTGCCAGCAGCTTAAGCGGACAGGGTGGTGGCTACACCTTC. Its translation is CASSLSGQGGGYTF. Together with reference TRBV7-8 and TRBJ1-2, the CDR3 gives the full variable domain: GAGVSQSPRYKVAKRGQDVALRCDPISGHVSLFWYQQALGQGPEFLTYFQNEAQLDKSGLPSDRFFAERPEGSVSTLKIQRTQQEDSAVYLCASSLSGQGGGYTFGSGTRLTVV.